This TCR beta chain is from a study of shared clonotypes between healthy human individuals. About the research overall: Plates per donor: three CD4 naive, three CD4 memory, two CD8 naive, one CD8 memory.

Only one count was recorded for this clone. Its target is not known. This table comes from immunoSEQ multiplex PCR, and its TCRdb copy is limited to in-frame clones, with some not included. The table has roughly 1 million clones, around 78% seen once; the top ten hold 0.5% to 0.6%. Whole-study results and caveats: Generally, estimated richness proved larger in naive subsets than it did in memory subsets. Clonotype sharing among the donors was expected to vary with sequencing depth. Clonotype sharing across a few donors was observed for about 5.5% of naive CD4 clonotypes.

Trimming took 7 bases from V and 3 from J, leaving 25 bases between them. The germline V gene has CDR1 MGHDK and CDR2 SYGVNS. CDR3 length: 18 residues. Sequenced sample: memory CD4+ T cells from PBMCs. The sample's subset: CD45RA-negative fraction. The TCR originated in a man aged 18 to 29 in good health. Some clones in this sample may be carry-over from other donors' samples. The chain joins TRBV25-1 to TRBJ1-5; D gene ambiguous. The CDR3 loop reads CASMSRVNKGRDNQPQHF. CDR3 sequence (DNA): TGTGCCAGCATGTCTCGCGTAAACAAGGGTAGGGACAATCAGCCCCAGCATTTT.